Following are 23 T cell receptor beta chains from one sample sequenced in a study of blood T cells in healthy people across ages. It was with a sample-barcoded 5' primer and a J-beta primer mix that a second PCR of about 6 to 11 cycles was run. TCRdb reprocessed the 5' RACE reads via MiXCR and lists one record per CDR3 protein. The sample yields hundreds of thousands of distinct CDR3 sequences, just under 25% seen once. The same sample was also used in a study of T cells of mothers and their children.

The material sequenced was blood. The source of these receptors is a boy aged 10-17 years in good health.

The chain links TRBV24-1 to TRBJ2-1, with TRBD2 identical over 7 bases. This CDR3 has 15 residues. V was clipped by 4 bases and J by 7 bases; unmatched bases: 9. CDR1 is KGHDR, CDR2 SFDVKD, per germline. CDR3 nucleotide sequence: TGTGCCACCAGTGAGATCGCGGGACTAACAAATGAGCAGTTCTTC. Its protein product is CATSEIAGLTNEQFF.

This chain connects TRBV15 to TRBJ2-5, with 9 bases fitting TRBD2. The DNA end is a closer match to TRBJ2-1, so the J assignment may be wrong. The CDR3 has 17 amino acids. The germline CDR1 and CDR2 sequences are LNHNV and YYDKDF (reference sequence). Here the CDR3 reads CATSRFSLAGKVGEQFF. For the CDR3, the DNA is TGTGCCACCAGCAGATTCAGCCTAGCGGGAAAGGTCGGAGAGCAGTTCTTC.

The gene calls are TRBV28 and TRBJ2-4; TRBD1 or TRBD2 may be the D gene (5 bases each). The CDR3 runs to 11 residues. The germline V gene has CDR1 MDHEN and CDR2 SYDVKM. The V end was cut by 6 bases, the J end by 14 bases, with 14 bases between. CDR3 protein: CASSYRDLKYF. The CDR3 nucleotides are TGTGCCAGCAGCTACCGGGACCTAAAGTACTTC.

The sample holds one count of this clonotype. The V and J genes are TRBV2 and TRBJ2-3; the match to TRBD2 covers 14 bases. The CDR3 spans 17 residues. V lost 5 bases and J lost 2; bases outside the gene matches: 6. The V gene's germline CDR1 is SNHLY and CDR2 FYNNEI. CDR3 bases: TGTGCCAGCAGTCCCGGGACTAGCGGGGGAGTCACAGATACGCAGTATTTT. As protein: CASSPGTSGGVTDTQYF.

V is TRBV25-1 and J is TRBJ2-1; unclear D gene. Germline assignment: CDR1 MGHDK and CDR2 SYGVNS. Between the trimmed V and J ends, which lost 1 base and 2 bases, there was a span of 9 bases. The CDR3 runs to 15 residues. CDR3 nucleotide sequence: TGTGCCAGCAGTGAATTAGGGAAAGCCTACAATGAGCAGTTCTTC. It specifies CASSELGKAYNEQFF.

This clonotype was counted only a few times. The V call is TRBV10-3, the J call TRBJ1-5, with unresolved D. Germline-derived CDR1 and CDR2 are ENHRY and SYGVKD. The CDR3 is 13 amino acids. The germline V and J ends were trimmed by 0 bases and 7 bases, with 7 bases remaining between them. The DNA for the CDR3 is TGTGCCATCAGTGAGTCGCCAGAACAGCCCCAGCATTTT. It codes for CAISESPEQPQHF.

The chain joins TRBV20-1 to TRBJ2-7; D may be TRBD1 or TRBD2 (5 bases each). Trimming left V 1 base short and J 2 bases short, with 9 bases between. CDR3 length: 13 residues. From germline, CDR1 is DFQATT and CDR2 SNEGSKA (reference sequence). CDR3 in DNA: TGCAGTGCTAGAGCCGGGACCCCCTACGAGCAGTACTTC. Residues: CSARAGTPYEQYF.

The genes are TRBV5-1 and TRBJ2-5; D possibly corresponds to TRBD1 (6 bases). TRBJ2-7 explains the end of the DNA better; the J call may be wrong. The CDR3 is 13 residues long. Germline values: CDR1 SGHRS, CDR2 YFSETQ. CDR3 region: CASSPPDSYEQYF. Here the CDR3 DNA reads TGCGCCAGCAGCCCGCCGGACAGCTACGAGCAGTACTTC.

A few counts support this clonotype. The chain combines TRBV11-2 with TRBJ2-3; D is unclear. V shed 1 base and J shed 6 bases, with 11 bases lying between them. This CDR3 is built from 14 residues. Germline V gene lookup returns CDR1 SGHAT and CDR2 FQNNGV. CDR3 residues: CASSLASWSDTQYF. Here the CDR3 DNA reads TGTGCCAGCAGCTTAGCAAGCTGGTCGGATACGCAGTATTTT.

Written as DNA, the CDR3 is TGCGCCAGCAGCCCCTTTTTGGCGGGAGGGGTCAATGAGCAGTTCTTC. This sequence encodes CASSPFLAGGVNEQFF. The rearrangement joins TRBV5-1 to TRBJ2-1; 9 bases line up with TRBD2. After removal of 4 bases from V and 6 bases from J, the junction contained 11 bases not matched to a gene. From germline, CDR1 is SGHRS and CDR2 YFSETQ. This CDR3 has 16 residues.

In DNA, the CDR3 is TGCAGCGTTGAAGTGGATGAGCAGTTCTTC. Amino acid sequence: CSVEVDEQFF. The J gene is TRBJ2-1, the V gene TRBV29-1; no reliable D call. This CDR3 is built from 10 residues. V was clipped by 1 base and J by 8 bases, with 3 bases between them. CDR1 and CDR2 (germline): SQVTM, ANQGSEA.

The genes are TRBV7-6 and TRBJ1-4; possibly TRBD1 for D (5 bases). Germline loops: CDR1 SGHVS, CDR2 FNYEAQ. The CDR3 is 15 amino acids. Trimming cost V 1 base and J 6 bases, with 12 bases left between them. CDR3 coding DNA: TGTGCCAGCAGCTTAGAGCAGGGCGGGGATGAAAAACTGTTTTTT. It specifies CASSLEQGGDEKLFF.

This clonotype was seen more than once but under ten times. The chain has TRBV7-2 and TRBJ1-1; D is unresolved. Trimming stripped 2 bases from V and 10 bases from J, with 17 bases between. Germline V CDR1 and CDR2: SGHTA, FQGNSA. The CDR3 length is 14 residues. CDR3 sequence reads: CASSLQRRSKGAFF. The CDR3 DNA follows: TGTGCCAGCAGCTTACAAAGAAGGTCCAAGGGAGCTTTCTTT.

The V and J genes are TRBV21-1 and TRBJ2-5; the table names TRBD1, a call not compared with the DNA. TRBV21-1 is classified as a pseudogene. This CDR3 comprises 16 residues. The CDR3 loop reads CASSKAAGLKGETQYF. As DNA, the CDR3 is TGTGCCAGCAGCAAGGCAGCAGGGCTCAAAGGGGAGACCCAGTACTTC.

V usage is TRBV20-1 and J usage is TRBJ2-1; no clear D gene. CDR1 DFQATT and CDR2 SNEGSKA come from the germline V gene (reference sequence). This CDR3 is 11 amino acids long. With 2 bases removed from V and 6 bases from J, the gap between germline ends came to 5 bases. In nucleotides, the CDR3 is TGCAGTGCTAGATTGGGCAATGAGCAGTTCTTC. Its translation: CSARLGNEQFF.

This chain uses TRBV7-6 with TRBJ2-2; unclear D gene. Germline-derived CDR1 and CDR2 are SGHVS and FNYEAQ. The CDR3 length is 16 residues. Trimming cost V 2 bases and J 2 bases, with 12 bases left between them. The DNA of the CDR3 is TGTGCCAGCAGCTTATATCTACAAGCTAACACCGGGGAGCTGTTTTTT. Amino acids: CASSLYLQANTGELFF. Drawing the rest from reference TRBV7-6 and TRBJ2-2, the complete variable domain is GAGVSQSPRYKVTKRGQDVALRCDPISGHVSLYWYRQALGQGPEFLTYFNYEAQQDKSGLPNDRFSAERPEGSISTLTIQRTEQRDSAMYRCASSLYLQANTGELFFGEGSRLTVL.

There are a few counts of this clonotype. The chain joins TRBV11-3 to TRBJ1-4; no firm D call. Germline V gene data show CDR1 as SGHNT and CDR2 as YENEEA. V was cut by 2 bases and J by 4 bases, with 11 bases left in between. The CDR3 has 15 residues. The CDR3 DNA follows: TGTGCCAGCAGCTTACAACGGCTCCTTAATGAAAAACTGTTTTTT. Translated, it gives CASSLQRLLNEKLFF.

This clonotype was observed many times. DNA of the CDR3: TGCAGTGCTAGGTGGGCCGATAATTCACCCCTCCACTTT. Amino acids: CSARWADNSPLHF. The chain combines TRBV20-1 with TRBJ1-6; D remains unclear. The germline V gene has CDR1 DFQATT and CDR2 SNEGSKA (reference sequence). Deletions cut 3 bases from V and 5 bases from J, with 8 bases between. The CDR3 sequence is 13 residues long.

As DNA, the CDR3 is TGTGCCAGCAGTCATCTCGGCAACGGTGAAAAACTGTTTTTT. Translation: CASSHLGNGEKLFF. The chain links TRBV12-3 or TRBV12-4 to TRBJ1-4; the D is unclear. The V and J ends lost 5 bases and 7 bases respectively, with 14 bases between them. CDR3 length equals 14 residues.

This chain's CDR3 is CASRYTWRNGEQFF. In DNA form, the CDR3 reads TGTGCCAGCAGATACACCTGGAGGAATGGGGAGCAGTTCTTC. The rearrangement uses TRBV27 and TRBJ2-1; maybe TRBD2 (5 bases). CDR3 length equals 14 residues. Germline assignment: CDR1 MNHEY and CDR2 SMNVEV (reference sequence). V lost 6 bases to trimming and J lost 10 bases, with 19 bases between them.

In this sample, this clonotype turned up a few times. The chain combines TRBV29-1 with TRBJ2-5; D not resolved. The DNA end is more similar to TRBJ2-1, so the J call may be wrong. This CDR3 comprises 13 residues. Germline assignment: CDR1 SQVTM and CDR2 ANQGSEA. CDR3 DNA: TGCAGCGTTGAGCCCGAAGCCTACAATGAGCAGTTCTTC. Encoded protein: CSVEPEAYNEQFF.

V usage is TRBV12-3 or TRBV12-4 and J usage is TRBJ2-5, with D unresolved. The J call may be mistaken, given a closer DNA end match to TRBJ2-7. The CDR3 totals 13 residues. CDR3 in DNA: TGTGCCAGCAGCCTTCAGCTGGGTTACGAGCAGTACTTC. Its translation: CASSLQLGYEQYF.

In its sample, this clonotype was seen a few times. The chain recombines TRBV2 with TRBJ1-1, with D perhaps TRBD1 (5 bases). The length of the CDR3 is 12 residues. Trimming took off 11 bases at V and 1 base at J, with 11 bases between the two ends. From germline, CDR1 is SNHLY and CDR2 FYNNEI. The CDR3, as DNA: TGTGCCGCGGGGGGATCGAACACTGAAGCTTTCTTT. Its protein is CAAGGSNTEAFF.